The clone carrying this TCR beta chain was found a few times. The antigen is unknown. This table comes from immunoSEQ multiplex PCR, and its TCRdb copy is limited to in-frame clones, with some not included. This table holds some 6,300 clones, around 70% found once. This entry belongs to a study of cytotoxic CD8 clonotypes in ibrutinib-treated CLL. Germline V gene sequence: CDR1 MNHEY, CDR2 SMNVEV (reference sequence). Trimming took off 6 bases at V and 4 bases at J, with 16 bases between the two ends. This CDR3 comprises 15 residues. Study conclusions and caveats: Baseline clonality, higher than in age-matched healthy donors, tracked circulating CD8+ T-cell counts.

Source: PBMCs, taken before ibrutinib treatment. The rearrangement uses TRBV27 and TRBJ1-5; possibly TRBD1 for D (6 bases). The receptor's source is a human donor with chronic lymphocytic leukemia. The DNA for the CDR3 is TGTGCCAGCAGACCTACGGACAGCTTGAATCAGCCCCAGCATTTT. It encodes CASRPTDSLNQPQHF.